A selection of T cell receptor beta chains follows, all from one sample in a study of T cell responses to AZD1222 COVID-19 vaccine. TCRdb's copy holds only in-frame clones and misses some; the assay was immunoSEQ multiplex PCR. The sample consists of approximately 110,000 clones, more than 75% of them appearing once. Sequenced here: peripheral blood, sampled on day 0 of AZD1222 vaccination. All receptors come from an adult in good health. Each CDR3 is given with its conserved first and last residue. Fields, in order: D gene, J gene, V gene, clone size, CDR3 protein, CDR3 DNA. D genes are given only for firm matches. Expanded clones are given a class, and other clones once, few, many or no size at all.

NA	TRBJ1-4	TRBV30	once	CACGRDNEKLFF	TGTGCTTGCGGGCGGGATAATGAAAAACTGTTTTTT
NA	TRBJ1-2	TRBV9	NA	CASSPREGSYGYTF	TGTGCCAGCAGCCCGCGTGAGGGGAGCTATGGCTACACCTTC
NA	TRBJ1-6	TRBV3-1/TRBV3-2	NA	CASSQGRALNSPLHF	TGTGCCAGCAGCCAGGGCCGGGCTCTTAATTCACCCCTCCACTTT
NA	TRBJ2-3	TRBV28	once	CASRPYIASTDTQYF	TGTGCCAGCAGGCCGTACATAGCTAGCACAGATACGCAGTATTTT
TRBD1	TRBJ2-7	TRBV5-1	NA	CASSQVDRALYEQYF	TGCGCCAGCAGCCAGGTCGACAGGGCGTTGTACGAGCAGTACTTC
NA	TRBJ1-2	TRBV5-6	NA	CASSSTGVPLYTF	TGTGCCAGCAGCTCCACCGGGGTGCCTCTCTACACCTTC
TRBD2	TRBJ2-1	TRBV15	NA	CATSIPGLAGPHNEQFF	TGTGCCACTAGCATACCGGGACTAGCGGGGCCTCACAATGAGCAGTTCTTC
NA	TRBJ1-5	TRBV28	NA	CASRAGGANSNQPQHF	TGTGCCAGCAGAGCCGGTGGGGCAAATAGCAATCAGCCCCAGCATTTT
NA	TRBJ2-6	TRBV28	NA	CASYPSSGANVLTF	TGTGCCAGCTACCCAAGCTCTGGGGCCAACGTCCTGACTTTC
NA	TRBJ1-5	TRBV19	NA	CASSIERDGNQPQHF	TGTGCCAGTAGTATAGAGCGGGATGGCAATCAGCCCCAGCATTTT
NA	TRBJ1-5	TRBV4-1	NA	CASSRTSWGGDQPQHF	TGCGCCAGCAGCCGCACATCTTGGGGGGGCGATCAGCCCCAGCATTTT
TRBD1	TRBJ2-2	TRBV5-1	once	CASSPGQGNTGELFF	TGCGCCAGCAGCCCGGGACAGGGGAACACCGGGGAGCTGTTTTTT
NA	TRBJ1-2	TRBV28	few	CASSLSGGLHYGYTF	TGTGCCAGCAGTTTATCCGGGGGCCTCCACTATGGCTACACCTTC
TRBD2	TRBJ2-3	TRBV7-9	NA	CASTPLGGGRTDTQYF	TGTGCCAGCACCCCCTTGGGGGGCGGGAGGACAGATACGCAGTATTTT
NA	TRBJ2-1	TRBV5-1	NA	CASSLLTVSNEQFF	TGCGCCAGCAGCCTGTTGACAGTCAGTAATGAGCAGTTCTTC
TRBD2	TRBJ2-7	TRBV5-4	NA	CASSPGTSAYEQYF	TGTGCCAGCAGCCCCGGGACTAGCGCCTACGAGCAGTACTTC
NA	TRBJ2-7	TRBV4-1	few	CASSLGPFSYEQYF	TGCGCCAGCAGCCTGGGACCGTTCTCCTACGAGCAGTACTTC
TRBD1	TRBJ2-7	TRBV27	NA	CATLPTGQGAREQYF	TGTGCCACCCTCCCGACGGGACAGGGGGCGAGGGAGCAGTACTTC
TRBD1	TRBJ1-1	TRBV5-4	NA	CASSLGQVKNTEAFF	TGTGCCAGCAGCTTAGGACAGGTTAAGAACACTGAAGCTTTCTTT
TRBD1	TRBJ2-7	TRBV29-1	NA	CSVVRTGSYGSYEQYF	TGCAGCGTTGTTAGGACAGGGTCATATGGCTCCTACGAGCAGTACTTC
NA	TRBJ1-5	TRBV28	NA	CASSFMGQPQHF	TGTGCCAGCAGTTTTATGGGTCAGCCCCAGCATTTT
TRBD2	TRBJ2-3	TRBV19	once	CASAPPLAGGPADTQYF	TGTGCCAGTGCCCCTCCCCTAGCGGGGGGGCCAGCAGATACGCAGTATTTT
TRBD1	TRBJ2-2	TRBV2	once	CASNRQGGTGELFF	TGTGCCAGCAACCGACAGGGCGGGACCGGGGAGCTGTTTTTT
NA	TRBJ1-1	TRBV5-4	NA	CASSSTGLGNTEAFF	TGTGCCAGCAGCTCGACAGGTCTTGGGAACACTGAAGCTTTCTTT
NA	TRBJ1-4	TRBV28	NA	CASSPPAATVSLLFF	TGTGCCAGCAGTCCCCCGGCAGCGACCGTGAGTTTACTGTTTTTT
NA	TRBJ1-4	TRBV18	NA	CASSRQSSNEKLFF	TGTGCCAGCTCCAGACAAAGCTCTAATGAAAAACTGTTTTTT
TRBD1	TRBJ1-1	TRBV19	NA	CASSIISTGGEGAFF	TGTGCCAGTAGTATTATTTCTACAGGGGGCGAAGGAGCTTTCTTT
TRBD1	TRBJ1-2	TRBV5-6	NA	CASSSGQGMGGYTF	TGTGCCAGCAGCTCCGGACAGGGGATGGGTGGCTACACCTTC
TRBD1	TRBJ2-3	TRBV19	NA	CASSIGSWTGRTDTQYF	TGTGCCAGTAGTATCGGCTCTTGGACAGGGCGCACAGATACGCAGTATTTT
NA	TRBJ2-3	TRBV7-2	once	CASRQTSAGIGTQYF	TGTGCCAGCAGACAAACGTCCGCCGGGATTGGTACGCAGTATTTT
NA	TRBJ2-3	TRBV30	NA	CAWSVRRGRDTGDTQYF	TGTGCCTGGAGTGTACGTAGGGGGAGAGACACTGGAGATACGCAGTATTTT
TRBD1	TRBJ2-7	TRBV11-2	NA	CASSPPGQGYEQYF	TGTGCCAGCAGTCCCCCGGGACAGGGGTACGAGCAGTACTTC
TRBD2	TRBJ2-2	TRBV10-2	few	CASRKGLAGGTGELFF	TGCGCCAGCAGAAAGGGACTAGCGGGGGGCACCGGGGAGCTGTTTTTT
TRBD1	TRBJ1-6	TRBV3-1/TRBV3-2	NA	CASSSTGRDSPLHF	TGTGCCAGCAGCTCGACAGGGAGGGATTCACCCCTCCACTTT
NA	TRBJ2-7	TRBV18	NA	CASSPGTLSYEQYF	TGTGCCAGCTCACCCGGGACACTTTCCTACGAGCAGTACTTC
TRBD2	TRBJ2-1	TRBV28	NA	CASSLGAGGSGEQFF	TGTGCCAGCAGTTTGGGAGCGGGAGGTTCGGGTGAGCAGTTCTTC
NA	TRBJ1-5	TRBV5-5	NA	CASSPTQDSNQPQHF	TGTGCCAGCAGCCCTACTCAGGATAGCAATCAGCCCCAGCATTTT
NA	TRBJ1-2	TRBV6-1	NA	CASSEGGGNYGYTF	TGTGCCAGCAGTGAAGGCGGGGGGAACTATGGCTACACCTTC
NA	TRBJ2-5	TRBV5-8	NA	CASSLAIFGATETQYF	TGTGCCAGCAGCTTGGCGATTTTCGGAGCAACAGAGACCCAGTACTTC
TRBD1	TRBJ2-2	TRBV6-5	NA	CASSLGQVDTGELFF	TGTGCCAGCAGCTTAGGACAGGTGGACACCGGGGAGCTGTTTTTT
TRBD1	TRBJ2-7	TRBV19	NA	CASSEGTGAYEQYF	TGTGCCAGTAGTGAAGGAACAGGGGCCTACGAGCAGTACTTC